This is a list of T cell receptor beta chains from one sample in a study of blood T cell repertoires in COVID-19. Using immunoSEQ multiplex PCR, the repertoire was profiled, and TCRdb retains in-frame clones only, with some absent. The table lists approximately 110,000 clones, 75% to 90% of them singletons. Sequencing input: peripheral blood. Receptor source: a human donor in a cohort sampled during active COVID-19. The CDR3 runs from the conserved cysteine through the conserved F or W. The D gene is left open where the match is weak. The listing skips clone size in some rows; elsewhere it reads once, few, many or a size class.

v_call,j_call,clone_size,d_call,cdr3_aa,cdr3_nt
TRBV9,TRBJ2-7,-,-,CASSGGSAYEQYF,TGTGCCAGCAGCGGAGGGTCGGCCTACGAGCAGTACTTC
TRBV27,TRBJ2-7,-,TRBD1,CASSSQGALEQYF,TGTGCCAGCAGTTCACAGGGGGCGCTTGAGCAGTACTTC
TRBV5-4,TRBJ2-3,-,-,CASSSWGPTSTDTQYF,TGTGCCAGCAGCTCGTGGGGGCCCACTAGCACAGATACGCAGTATTTT
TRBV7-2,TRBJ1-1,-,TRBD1,CASSLEWGQGGTFF,TGTGCCAGCAGCTTAGAGTGGGGACAGGGCGGAACTTTCTTT
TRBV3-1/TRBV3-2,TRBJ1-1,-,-,CASSQVESGGGAFF,TGTGCCAGCAGCCAAGTTGAATCAGGTGGAGGGGCTTTCTTT
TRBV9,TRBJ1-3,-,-,CASSAELNGNTIYF,TGTGCCAGCAGCGCCGAGTTAAACGGAAACACCATATATTTT
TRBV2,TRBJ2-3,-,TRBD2,CASSRAGVVTDTQYF,TGTGCCAGCAGTCGAGCGGGGGTAGTCACAGATACGCAGTATTTT
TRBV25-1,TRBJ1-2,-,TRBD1,CASKSAGTDYGYTF,TGTGCCAGCAAAAGTGCCGGGACAGACTATGGCTACACCTTC
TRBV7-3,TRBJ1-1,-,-,CASSSYMNTEAFF,TGTGCCAGCAGCTCTTATATGAACACTGAAGCTTTCTTT
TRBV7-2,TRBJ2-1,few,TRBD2,CASSLGAGGYEQFF,TGTGCCAGCAGCTTAGGGGCGGGGGGCTATGAGCAGTTCTTC
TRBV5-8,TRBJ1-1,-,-,CASSPDSKAFF,TGTGCCAGCAGTCCGGACAGTAAAGCTTTCTTT
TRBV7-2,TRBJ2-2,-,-,CAFGGTNTGELFF,TGTGCCTTTGGCGGAACGAACACCGGGGAGCTGTTTTTT
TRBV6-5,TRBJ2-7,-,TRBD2,CASGGGTYEQYF,TGTGCCAGCGGCGGGGGGACCTACGAGCAGTACTTC
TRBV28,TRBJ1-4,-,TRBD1,CASAGTATEKLFF,TGTGCCAGTGCCGGGACAGCTACTGAAAAACTGTTTTTT
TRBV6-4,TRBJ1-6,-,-,CASSARQGNSPLHF,TGTGCCAGCAGTGCGCGTCAGGGGAATTCACCCCTCCACTTT
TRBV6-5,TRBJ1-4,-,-,CASSYETEEKNEKLFF,TGTGCCAGCAGTTACGAAACTGAAGAGAAAAATGAAAAACTGTTTTTT
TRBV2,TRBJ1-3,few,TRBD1,CASSEVQGARNTIYF,TGTGCCAGCAGTGAGGTCCAGGGGGCAAGAAACACCATATATTTT
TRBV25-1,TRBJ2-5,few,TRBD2,CASSETSGGQETQYF,TGTGCCAGCAGCGAAACTAGCGGGGGCCAAGAGACCCAGTACTTC
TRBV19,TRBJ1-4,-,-,CASSILFTTNEKLFF,TGTGCCAGTAGTATACTGTTTACAACTAATGAAAAACTGTTTTTT
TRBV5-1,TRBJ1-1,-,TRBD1,CASRSQGVDTEAFF,TGCGCCAGCAGGTCCCAGGGGGTGGACACTGAAGCTTTCTTT
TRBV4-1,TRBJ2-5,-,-,CASSQVGREKTQYF,TGCGCCAGCAGCCAAGTGGGCAGAGAAAAGACCCAGTACTTC
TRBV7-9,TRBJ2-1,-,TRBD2,CASSLEASGGLSSYNEQFF,TGTGCCAGCAGCTTAGAGGCTAGCGGGGGGCTGAGCTCCTACAATGAGCAGTTCTTC
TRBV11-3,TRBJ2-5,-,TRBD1,CASSRGLPDRGGETQYF,TGTGCCAGCAGCCGGGGCCTCCCGGACAGGGGGGGAGAGACCCAGTACTTC
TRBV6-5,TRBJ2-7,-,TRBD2,CASRLRLAGVYEQYF,TGTGCCAGCAGGCTCCGACTAGCGGGGGTATACGAGCAGTACTTC
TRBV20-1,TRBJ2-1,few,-,CSAWTNEQFF,TGCAGTGCTTGGACTAATGAGCAGTTCTTC
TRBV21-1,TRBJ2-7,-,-,CASSKGLTGSYEQYF,TGTGCCAGCAGCAAAGGACTGACCGGATCCTACGAGCAGTACTTC
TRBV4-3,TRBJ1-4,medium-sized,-,CASSQDSGGVNEKLFF,TGCGCCAGCAGCCAAGATTCCGGGGGGGTTAATGAAAAACTGTTTTTT
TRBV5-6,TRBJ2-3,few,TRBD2,CASTPGGFTDTQYF,TGTGCCAGCACCCCGGGGGGTTTCACAGATACGCAGTATTTT
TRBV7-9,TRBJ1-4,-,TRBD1,CASSLAGQGGKLFF,TGTGCCAGCAGCTTAGCTGGACAGGGAGGAAAACTGTTTTTT
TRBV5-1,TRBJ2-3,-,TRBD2,CASTTSGGTDTQYF,TGCGCCAGCACGACTAGCGGGGGGACAGATACGCAGTATTTT
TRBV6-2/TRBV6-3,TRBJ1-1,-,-,CASSYSSRRPEAFF,TGTGCCAGCAGTTACTCGAGTAGGAGGCCTGAAGCTTTCTTT
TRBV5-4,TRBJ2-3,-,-,CASSGGGSDTQYF,TGTGCCAGCAGCGGAGGAGGGTCAGATACGCAGTATTTT
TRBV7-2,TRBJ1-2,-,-,CASSSEPGQKAYGYTF,TGTGCCAGCAGCTCGGAACCGGGACAAAAGGCTTATGGCTACACCTTC
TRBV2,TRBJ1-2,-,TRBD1,CASSPGQGSGYTF,TGTGCCAGCAGCCCGGGACAGGGGAGCGGCTACACCTTC
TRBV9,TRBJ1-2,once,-,CASTPGQGIYGYTF,TGTGCCAGCACCCCCGGGCAGGGGATCTATGGCTACACCTTC
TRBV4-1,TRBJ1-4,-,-,CASSQDRGGSNEKLFF,TGCGCCAGCAGCCAAGATCGCGGGGGCTCTAATGAAAAACTGTTTTTT
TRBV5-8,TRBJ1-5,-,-,CASSPRTDNQPQHF,TGTGCCAGCAGCCCACGGACAGATAATCAGCCCCAGCATTTT
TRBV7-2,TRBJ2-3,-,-,CASSLGADTQYF,TGTGCCAGCAGCTTAGGAGCAGATACGCAGTATTTT
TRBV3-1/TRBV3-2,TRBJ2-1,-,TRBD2,CASSIAGDYNEQFF,TGTGCCAGCAGTATAGCGGGGGACTACAATGAGCAGTTCTTC
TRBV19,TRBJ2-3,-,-,CASSIEEGITDTQYF,TGTGCCAGTAGTATTGAGGAGGGGATCACAGATACGCAGTATTTT
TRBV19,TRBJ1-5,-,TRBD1,CASGTGTDNQPQHF,TGTGCCAGTGGGACCGGGACAGACAATCAGCCCCAGCATTTT
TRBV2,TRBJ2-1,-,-,CASSDPRQSSYNEQFF,TGTGCCAGCAGTGATCCTAGGCAGAGCTCCTACAATGAGCAGTTCTTC
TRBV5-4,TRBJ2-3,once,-,CASTPRGGGTDTQYF,TGTGCCAGCACGCCTCGGGGCGGGGGCACAGATACGCAGTATTTT
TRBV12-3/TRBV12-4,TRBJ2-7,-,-,CASSSGAREQYF,TGTGCCAGCAGCTCAGGGGCCCGCGAGCAGTACTTC
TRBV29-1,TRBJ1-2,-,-,CSVPSGVGYTF,TGCAGCGTCCCTTCCGGGGTCGGCTACACCTTC
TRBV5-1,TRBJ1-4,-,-,CASSPDRLDEKLFF,TGCGCCAGCAGCCCCGACAGGCTAGATGAAAAACTGTTTTTT
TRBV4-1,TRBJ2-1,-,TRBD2,CASSQFLAGGNSYNEQFF,TGCGCCAGCAGCCAATTCTTAGCGGGGGGGAACTCCTACAATGAGCAGTTCTTC
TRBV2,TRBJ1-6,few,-,CASRVGESPLHF,TGTGCCAGCAGGGTCGGAGAGTCACCCCTCCACTTT
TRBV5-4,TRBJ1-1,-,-,CASSLGLQGIALKTEAFF,TGTGCCAGCAGCTTGGGGTTGCAGGGGATAGCCCTAAAAACTGAAGCTTTCTTT
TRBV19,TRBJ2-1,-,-,CASSPAGSSYNEQFF,TGTGCCAGTAGTCCGGCGGGGAGCTCCTACAATGAGCAGTTCTTC
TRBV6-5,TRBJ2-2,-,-,CASRPQYTGELFF,TGTGCCAGCAGACCACAGTACACCGGGGAGCTGTTTTTT
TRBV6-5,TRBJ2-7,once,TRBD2,CASTLAGGYEQYF,TGTGCCAGCACACTAGCGGGGGGCTACGAGCAGTACTTC
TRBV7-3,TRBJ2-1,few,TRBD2,CASSPTSGGYNEQFF,TGTGCCAGCAGTCCGACTAGCGGGGGCTACAATGAGCAGTTCTTC
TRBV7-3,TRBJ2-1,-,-,CASSLWGRGDEQFF,TGTGCCAGCAGCTTGTGGGGCCGAGGTGATGAGCAGTTCTTC
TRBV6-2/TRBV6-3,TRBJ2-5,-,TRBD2,CASSYPEAGGPGETQYF,TGTGCCAGCAGTTACCCAGAGGCGGGGGGACCGGGAGAGACCCAGTACTTC
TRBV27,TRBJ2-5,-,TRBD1,CASRSSGTGGETQYF,TGTGCCAGCAGATCCTCCGGGACAGGGGGAGAGACCCAGTACTTC
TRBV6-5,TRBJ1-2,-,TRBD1,CASSYGQGGAYGYTF,TGTGCCAGCAGTTACGGTCAGGGGGGAGCCTATGGCTACACCTTC
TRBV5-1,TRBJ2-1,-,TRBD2,CASSLVRGVNEQFF,TGCGCCAGCAGCTTGGTGCGGGGGGTGAATGAGCAGTTCTTC
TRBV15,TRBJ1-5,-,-,CATSRGSPGQRNQPQHF,TGTGCCACCAGCAGAGGTTCCCCAGGACAGAGGAATCAGCCCCAGCATTTT
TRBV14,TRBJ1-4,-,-,CASSQDQGYREKLFF,TGTGCCAGCAGCCAGGATCAGGGGTATCGTGAAAAACTGTTTTTT